Listed below are T cell receptor beta chains from one sample, sequenced in a study of T cell responses to AZD1222 COVID-19 vaccine. Libraries were prepared by immunoSEQ multiplex PCR; TCRdb keeps only in-frame clonotypes and omits some of them. The data contain approximately 150,000 clones, about 89% of them seen just once; the ten biggest clones take up less than 1.5%. Sequencing used peripheral blood, obtained 28 days after the second AZD1222 dose. These TCRs come from an adult who received the AZD1222 COVID-19 vaccine. CDR3s include the opening cysteine and the closing phenylalanine or tryptophan. D genes are given only for firm matches. Clone size is not always given. Where it is, it says once, few, many or a class for expanded clones.

v_gene,j_gene,abundance,d_gene,CDR3aa,CDR3nt
TRBV4-1,TRBJ1-2,.,.,CASSHPYGYTF,TGCGCCAGCAGCCACCCCTATGGCTACACCTTC
TRBV5-1,TRBJ2-1,few,TRBD2,CASSEGLPVFNEQFF,TGCGCCAGCAGCGAGGGACTACCCGTATTCAATGAGCAGTTCTTC
TRBV6-4,TRBJ1-1,.,.,CASSDQGNTEAFF,TGTGCCAGCAGCGACCAGGGAAACACTGAAGCTTTCTTT
TRBV29-1,TRBJ1-5,.,.,CSVVTGSSSNQPQHF,TGCAGCGTTGTCACAGGGTCATCTAGCAATCAGCCCCAGCATTTT
TRBV15,TRBJ2-1,.,.,CATSRDRLNNEQFF,TGTGCCACCAGCAGAGATAGACTGAACAATGAGCAGTTCTTC
TRBV5-6,TRBJ1-2,.,.,CASSPGDNFYGYTF,TGTGCCAGCAGCCCTGGGGACAACTTCTATGGCTACACCTTC
TRBV29-1,TRBJ1-2,.,.,CSGTETNYGYTF,TGCAGCGGTACAGAGACTAACTATGGCTACACCTTC
TRBV27,TRBJ2-7,.,TRBD1,CASSLSGQGVIYEQYF,TGTGCCAGCAGTTTATCGGGACAGGGGGTTATCTACGAGCAGTACTTC
TRBV5-4,TRBJ2-7,.,.,CASSLGPNYEQYF,TGTGCCAGCAGCTTGGGCCCCAACTACGAGCAGTACTTC
TRBV5-4,TRBJ1-3,.,.,CASSTDSLSGNTIYF,TGTGCCAGCAGTACTGACAGCCTCTCTGGAAACACCATATATTTT
TRBV2,TRBJ1-5,.,.,CASSMQGWNQPQHF,TGTGCCAGCAGTATGCAGGGGTGGAATCAGCCCCAGCATTTT
TRBV6-1,TRBJ1-2,.,.,CASSETGRGANYGYTF,TGTGCCAGCAGTGAAACGGGCAGGGGAGCTAACTATGGCTACACCTTC
TRBV9,TRBJ2-1,.,TRBD2,CASSVAPAQRGDEQFF,TGTGCCAGCAGCGTAGCGCCGGCTCAGCGGGGGGACGAGCAGTTCTTC
TRBV18,TRBJ1-1,.,.,CASSPGGGEFEAFF,TGTGCCAGCTCCCCTGGGGGAGGAGAGTTTGAAGCTTTCTTT
TRBV7-8,TRBJ1-3,.,.,CASSFGFGTRGGSKSGNTIYF,TGTGCCAGCAGCTTCGGTTTCGGGACTCGCGGAGGCAGTAAGTCTGGAAACACCATATATTTT
TRBV10-3,TRBJ2-1,.,TRBD2,CAIREGLAGLRQFF,TGTGCCATCAGGGAAGGACTAGCGGGATTAAGGCAGTTCTTC
TRBV10-3,TRBJ1-2,.,TRBD1,CAIRPGQGATGYTF,TGTGCCATCAGGCCGGGACAGGGGGCTACTGGCTACACCTTC
TRBV5-6,TRBJ2-1,.,TRBD2,CASSSGLAGHNEQFF,TGTGCCAGCAGCTCGGGACTAGCGGGACACAATGAGCAGTTCTTC
TRBV6-1,TRBJ1-2,.,TRBD1,CASSEEMTGPAGYGYTF,TGTGCCAGCAGTGAAGAGATGACAGGGCCCGCTGGGTATGGCTACACCTTC
TRBV11-1,TRBJ1-2,.,.,CASSEGRYGYTF,TGTGCCAGCTCTGAAGGTCGCTATGGCTACACCTTC
TRBV5-1,TRBJ1-1,once,.,CASSWGTAMNTEAFF,TGCGCCAGCAGCTGGGGCACCGCCATGAACACTGAAGCTTTCTTT
TRBV25-1,TRBJ2-3,.,.,CASSDVAGAFRDTQYF,TGTGCCAGCAGTGATGTGGCAGGGGCTTTTAGAGATACGCAGTATTTT
TRBV29-1,TRBJ1-1,.,.,CSVGARGANTEAFF,TGCAGCGTTGGGGCTAGGGGCGCGAACACTGAAGCTTTCTTT
TRBV27,TRBJ2-1,.,TRBD2,CASSFNAPSGGGSSYNEQFF,TGTGCCAGCAGTTTTAATGCGCCTAGCGGGGGGGGAAGCTCCTACAATGAGCAGTTCTTC
TRBV4-3,TRBJ2-1,.,.,CASSQDFGSSYNEQFF,TGCGCCAGCAGCCAAGATTTTGGCAGCTCCTACAATGAGCAGTTCTTC
TRBV6-1,TRBJ1-5,.,.,CASSEYAGQPQHF,TGTGCCAGCAGTGAATATGCGGGACAGCCCCAGCATTTT
TRBV7-3,TRBJ1-3,.,.,CASSKGHSSGNTIYF,TGTGCCAGCAGCAAGGGGCACAGCTCTGGAAACACCATATATTTT
TRBV9,TRBJ1-1,.,.,CASSFREGQGEAFF,TGTGCCAGCAGTTTCCGCGAGGGCCAGGGTGAAGCTTTCTTT
TRBV2,TRBJ2-1,.,.,CASSRGGGAVGNEQFF,TGTGCCAGCTCCAGAGGAGGGGGCGCCGTTGGTAATGAGCAGTTCTTC
TRBV9,TRBJ1-6,.,.,CASTLGTTGNSPLHF,TGTGCCAGCACCCTGGGGACAACCGGGAATTCACCCCTCCACTTT
TRBV10-3,TRBJ2-3,.,TRBD1,CAISEDRETDTQYF,TGTGCCATCAGTGAGGACAGGGAAACAGATACGCAGTATTTT
TRBV28,TRBJ1-1,.,TRBD1,CASSWTGNTEAFF,TGTGCCAGCAGCTGGACAGGGAACACTGAAGCTTTCTTT
TRBV12-3/TRBV12-4,TRBJ1-5,.,.,CASSPGEGLPQHF,TGTGCCAGCAGCCCAGGTGAGGGCCTCCCCCAGCATTTT
TRBV3-1/TRBV3-2,TRBJ2-7,.,TRBD2,CASSQASSSGRYEQYF,TGTGCCAGCAGCCAAGCTTCATCTAGCGGGAGGTACGAGCAGTACTTC
TRBV7-9,TRBJ2-1,.,TRBD1,CASSGGTGLGNRERYNEQFF,TGTGCCAGCAGCGGGGGGACAGGGCTCGGGAACCGGGAAAGATACAATGAGCAGTTCTTC
TRBV11-2,TRBJ2-4,.,TRBD2,CASSRPRGGAKNIQYF,TGTGCCAGCAGCCGACCGCGGGGGGGAGCCAAAAACATTCAGTACTTC
TRBV27,TRBJ1-5,.,.,CASSLQGYQPQHF,TGTGCCAGCAGTTTACAGGGTTATCAGCCCCAGCATTTT
TRBV20-1,TRBJ2-7,.,.,CSASRTGREIEQYF,TGCAGTGCTAGTAGGACAGGGAGGGAAATAGAGCAGTACTTC
TRBV3-1/TRBV3-2,TRBJ1-5,.,.,CASSQSAGVDQPQHF,TGTGCCAGCAGCCAGTCAGCGGGAGTTGATCAGCCCCAGCATTTT
TRBV3-1/TRBV3-2,TRBJ2-2,.,TRBD2,CASSRGLEAGELFF,TGTGCCAGCAGCCGAGGACTAGAGGCCGGGGAGCTGTTTTTT
TRBV9,TRBJ1-6,.,.,CASSVGSPPLHF,TGTGCCAGCAGCGTAGGCTCTCCACCCCTCCACTTT
TRBV10-3,TRBJ1-2,once,TRBD1,CAISSGTGANYGYTF,TGTGCCATCAGCAGCGGGACAGGGGCTAACTATGGCTACACCTTC
TRBV7-9,TRBJ1-2,few,.,CASSGRRSYGYTF,TGTGCCAGCAGCGGTCGACGGTCCTATGGCTACACCTTC
TRBV19,TRBJ2-1,.,.,CASSIGLAGYNEQFF,TGTGCCAGTAGTATAGGGCTAGCCGGGTACAATGAGCAGTTCTTC
TRBV5-4,TRBJ2-7,.,.,CASSQDGVYEQYF,TGTGCCAGCAGCCAAGATGGGGTGTACGAGCAGTACTTC
TRBV11-2,TRBJ2-7,.,.,CASSLPPGRPSYEQYF,TGTGCCAGCAGCTTACCCCCGGGACGGCCGTCCTACGAGCAGTACTTC
TRBV18,TRBJ1-5,.,.,CASSPQGQGYQPQHF,TGTGCCAGCTCCCCCCAGGGGCAGGGTTATCAGCCCCAGCATTTT
TRBV7-9,TRBJ1-4,.,.,CASSLDGTTNEKLFF,TGTGCCAGCAGCTTGGACGGCACAACTAATGAAAAACTGTTTTTT
TRBV7-8,TRBJ1-1,.,.,CASSRRKNTEAFF,TGTGCCAGCAGCAGAAGAAAGAACACTGAAGCTTTCTTT
TRBV24-1,TRBJ2-5,once,.,CATSDGRQETQYF,TGTGCCACCAGTGATGGCAGGCAAGAGACCCAGTACTTC
TRBV2,TRBJ1-5,.,TRBD1,CASTGGGQPQHF,TGTGCCAGCACAGGGGGCGGTCAGCCCCAGCATTTT